The entry that follows covers one TCR beta chain sequence. This clone has only one observation. Its antigen is still unknown. Nothing much larger sits one base from this clone, and base qualities are not available. This record comes from a study of T cells after posttransplantation cyclophosphamide (dated by TCRdb to about 2016). With respect to the entire study: Using TRB sequencing, the study followed how the T cell repertoire reconstituted after myeloablative bone marrow transplantation in which posttransplantation cyclophosphamide served as GVHD prophylaxis. TRB sequencing was also done on up to about 3 additional blood samples from 2 to 5.2 years after transplant in 3 patients, and on pretransplant blood from several patients. TRB sequencing was performed on blood from all 35 or so PTCy patients with 1-year posttransplant specimens. Because TRA and TRB clonality correlated tightly in 10 or so samples, later TCR analyses were limited to TRB. Antigen receptor sequencing was done on samples from some 40 PTCy-treated patients and from approximately 16 related bone marrow donors of those patients. Public TRB sequences were searched against a database of over 3,600 sequences associated with responses to pathogens, tumor antigens, self-antigens and alloantigens. What the research found in general, with its limitations: Across 35 to 55 patients, TRB clonality was highly associated with recipient CMV seropositivity and CMV reactivation, and diversity in PTCy patients was similar to diversity in CNI/methotrexate controls. At 1-2 months, donor-recipient similarity was low but rose over the first year, and the later blood repertoires were often dominated by donor CD8+ memory clones. The TRB repertoires of T cells infiltrating skin or the GI tract showed only limited overlap with the TRB repertoires found in blood.

The control cohort was around eleven patients given myeloablative marrow transplants with methotrexate plus a calcineurin inhibitor, sampled 1 year after transplant. Mononuclear cells from peripheral blood and bone marrow were separated by Ficoll-Hypaque density centrifugation and then cryopreserved. The germline V gene sets CDR1 to MNHEY and CDR2 to SVGAGI. There are 15 amino acids in the CDR3, from cysteine to phenylalanine inclusive. CDR3 DNA only is kept here, 45 bases in frame from base 1. V was cut back by 3 bases and J by 9 bases, leaving a gap of 18 bases between them. TRB sequencing was run on genomic DNA with either the immunoSEQ assay at survey resolution or the hsTCRB kit. As for the original processing: The immunoSEQ software handled the initial read processing, while the LymphoSeq R package was used for the repertoire analyses. Clonality was computed as 1 minus normalized Shannon entropy; Gini coefficient was also calculated for each TRB dataset. Phenotypes of unsorted samples were inferred by mapping TRB sequences from sorted subsets of the recipient or donor onto the same recipient's unsorted samples. TCRdb obtained this table from immuneACCESS and retained in-frame rearrangements with V and J assigned. These tables miss some clones; where compared with another copy, unresolved V genes account for less than half of the shortfall, and the remainder is unexplained. V and J calls and clone size come straight from that table; D and trimming were deduced from the DNA. The sample table lists just over 15,000 clones, approximately 81% of them with a count of one. The ten largest clones add up to 5% of the sample.

This receptor was taken from a male patient in his late teens or twenties who received an allogeneic stem cell transplant from a related donor, was CMV-positive, and had no GVHD. Following transplantation, T cells from the graft donor may be among those present. The sample in question was PBMCs, obtained 350 to 400 days after allogeneic stem cell transplant with calcineurin inhibitor and methotrexate. This receptor chain uses TRBV6-5 and TRBJ2-1; the D gene is perhaps TRBD1, from 6 matching bases. CDR3 reads: CASSYGGITGSEQFF. Here is the DNA: TGTGCCAGCAGTTATGGGGGCATCACGGGTAGTGAGCAGTTCTTC.